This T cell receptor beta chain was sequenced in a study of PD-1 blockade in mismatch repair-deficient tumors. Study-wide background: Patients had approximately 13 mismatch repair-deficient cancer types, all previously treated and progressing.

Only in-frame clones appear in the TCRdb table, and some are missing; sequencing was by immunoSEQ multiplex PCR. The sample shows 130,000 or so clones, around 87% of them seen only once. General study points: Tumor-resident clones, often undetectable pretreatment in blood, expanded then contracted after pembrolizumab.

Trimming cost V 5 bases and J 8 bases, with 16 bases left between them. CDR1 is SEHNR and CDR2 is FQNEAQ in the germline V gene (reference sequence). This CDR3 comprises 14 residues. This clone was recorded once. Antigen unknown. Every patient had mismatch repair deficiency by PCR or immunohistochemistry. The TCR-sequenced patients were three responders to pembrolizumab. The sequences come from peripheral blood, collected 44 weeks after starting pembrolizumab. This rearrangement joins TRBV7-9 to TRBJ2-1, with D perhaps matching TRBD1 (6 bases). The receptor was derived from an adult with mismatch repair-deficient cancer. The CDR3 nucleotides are TGTGCCAGCAGCGACCGGGTAGGGGGTGATGAGCAGTTCTTC. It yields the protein CASSDRVGGDEQFF.